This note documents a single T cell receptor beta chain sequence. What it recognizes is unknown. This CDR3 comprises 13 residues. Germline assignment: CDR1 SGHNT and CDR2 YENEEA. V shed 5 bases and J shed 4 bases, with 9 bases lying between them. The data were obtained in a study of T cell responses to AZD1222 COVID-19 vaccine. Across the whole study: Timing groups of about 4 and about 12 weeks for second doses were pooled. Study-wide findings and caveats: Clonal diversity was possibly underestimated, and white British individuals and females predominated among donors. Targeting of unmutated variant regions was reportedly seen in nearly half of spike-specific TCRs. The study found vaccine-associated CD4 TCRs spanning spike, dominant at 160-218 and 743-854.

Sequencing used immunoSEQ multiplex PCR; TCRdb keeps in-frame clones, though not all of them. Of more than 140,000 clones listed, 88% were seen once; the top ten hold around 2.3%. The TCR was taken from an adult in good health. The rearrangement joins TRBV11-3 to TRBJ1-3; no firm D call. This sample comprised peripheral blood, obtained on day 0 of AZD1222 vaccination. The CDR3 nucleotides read TGTGCCAGCAGCCCAGACCTGGGAAACACCATATATTTT. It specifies CASSPDLGNTIYF.